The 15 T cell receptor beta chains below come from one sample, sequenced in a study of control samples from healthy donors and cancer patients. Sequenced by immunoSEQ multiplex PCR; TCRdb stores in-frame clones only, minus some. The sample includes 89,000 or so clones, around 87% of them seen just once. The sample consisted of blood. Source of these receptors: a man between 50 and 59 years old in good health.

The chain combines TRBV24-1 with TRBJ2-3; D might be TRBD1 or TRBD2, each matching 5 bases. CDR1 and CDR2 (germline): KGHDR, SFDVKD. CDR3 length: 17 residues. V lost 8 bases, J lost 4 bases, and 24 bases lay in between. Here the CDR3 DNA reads TGTGCCACCATACACCCGATGGGACCTCCGGCCCCAGATACGCAGTATTTT. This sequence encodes CATIHPMGPPAPDTQYF.

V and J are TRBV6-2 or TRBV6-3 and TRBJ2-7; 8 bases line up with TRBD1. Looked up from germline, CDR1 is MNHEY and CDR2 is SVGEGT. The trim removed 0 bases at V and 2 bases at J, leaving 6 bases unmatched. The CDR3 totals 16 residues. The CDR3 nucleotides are TGTGCCAGCAGTTACTCGCCGGACAGGGCTACCTACGAGCAGTACTTC. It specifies CASSYSPDRATYEQYF.

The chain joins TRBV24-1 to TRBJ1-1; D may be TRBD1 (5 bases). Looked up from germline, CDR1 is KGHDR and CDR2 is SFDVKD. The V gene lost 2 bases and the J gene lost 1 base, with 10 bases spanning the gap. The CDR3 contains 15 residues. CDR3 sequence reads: CATSDSGTGNTEAFF. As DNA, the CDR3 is TGTGCCACCAGTGATTCGGGGACGGGGAACACTGAAGCTTTCTTT.

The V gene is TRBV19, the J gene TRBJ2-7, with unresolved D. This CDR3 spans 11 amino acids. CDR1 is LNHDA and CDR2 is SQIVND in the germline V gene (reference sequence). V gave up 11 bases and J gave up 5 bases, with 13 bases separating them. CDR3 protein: CAAGSPHEQYF. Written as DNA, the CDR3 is TGTGCCGCCGGCAGCCCCCACGAGCAGTACTTC.

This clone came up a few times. The CDR3 coding sequence is TGTGCCAGCAGCTTTAGCGGGGGGGAACACAATGAGCAGTTCTTC. This encodes CASSFSGGEHNEQFF. The rearrangement joins TRBV7-3 to TRBJ2-1; 11 bases are shared with TRBD2. CDR3 length: 15 amino acids. V lost 3 bases to trimming and J lost 5 bases; unmatched junction nucleotides: 3. CDR1 and CDR2 (germline): SGHTA, FQGTGA.

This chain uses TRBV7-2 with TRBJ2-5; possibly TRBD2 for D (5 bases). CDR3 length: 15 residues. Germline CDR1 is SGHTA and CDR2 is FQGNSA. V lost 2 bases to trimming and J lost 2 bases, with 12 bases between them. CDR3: CASSLKRARQETQYF. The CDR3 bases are TGTGCCAGCAGCTTAAAGAGGGCTAGGCAAGAGACCCAGTACTTC.

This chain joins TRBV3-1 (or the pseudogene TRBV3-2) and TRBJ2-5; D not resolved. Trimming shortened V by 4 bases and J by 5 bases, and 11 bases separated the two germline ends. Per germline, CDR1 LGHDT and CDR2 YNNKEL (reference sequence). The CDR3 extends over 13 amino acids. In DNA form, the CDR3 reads TGTGCCAGCAGCCTGGTAGTCGGGGAGACCCAGTACTTC. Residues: CASSLVVGETQYF.

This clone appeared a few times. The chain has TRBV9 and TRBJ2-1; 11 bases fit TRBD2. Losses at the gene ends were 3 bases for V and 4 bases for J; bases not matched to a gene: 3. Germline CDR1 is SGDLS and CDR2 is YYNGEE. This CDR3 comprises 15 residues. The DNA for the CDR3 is TGTGCCAGCAGCGCGACTAGCGGGATTTACAATGAGCAGTTCTTC. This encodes CASSATSGIYNEQFF.

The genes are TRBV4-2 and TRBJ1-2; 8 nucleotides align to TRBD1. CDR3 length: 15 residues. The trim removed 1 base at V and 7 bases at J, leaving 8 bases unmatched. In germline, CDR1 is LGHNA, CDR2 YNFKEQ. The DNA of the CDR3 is TGTGCCAGCAGCCAAGGTCCAACAGGGGGAAGTGGCTACACCTTC. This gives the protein CASSQGPTGGSGYTF.

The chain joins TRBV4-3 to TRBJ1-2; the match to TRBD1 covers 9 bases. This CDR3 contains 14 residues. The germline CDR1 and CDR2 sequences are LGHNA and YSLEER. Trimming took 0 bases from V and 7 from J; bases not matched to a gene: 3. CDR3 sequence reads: CASSQDYRGPGYTF. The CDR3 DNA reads TGCGCCAGCAGCCAAGATTACAGGGGGCCTGGCTACACCTTC.

For the CDR3, the DNA is TGTGCCAGCCAAAATTCCCAAGAGACCCAGTACTTC. As protein: CASQNSQETQYF. The chain combines TRBV7-8 with TRBJ2-5; D gene ambiguous. The CDR3 runs 12 residues. V was shortened by 8 bases and J by 1 base, with 8 bases between the two germline ends. Germline loops: CDR1 SGHVS, CDR2 FQNEAQ.

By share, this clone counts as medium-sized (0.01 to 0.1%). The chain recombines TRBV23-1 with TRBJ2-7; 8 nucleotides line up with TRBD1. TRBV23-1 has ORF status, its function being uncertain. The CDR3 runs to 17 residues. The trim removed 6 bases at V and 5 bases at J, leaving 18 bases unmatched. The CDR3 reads CASSLQEMDRVSHEQYV. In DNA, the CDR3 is TGCGCCAGCAGCCTACAAGAAATGGACAGGGTATCCCACGAGCAGTACGTC.

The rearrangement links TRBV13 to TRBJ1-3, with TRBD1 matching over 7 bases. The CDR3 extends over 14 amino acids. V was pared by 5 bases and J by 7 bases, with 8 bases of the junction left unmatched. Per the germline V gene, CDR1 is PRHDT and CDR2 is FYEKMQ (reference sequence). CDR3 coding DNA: TGTGCCAGCAGCATCCCAGACAGGGACAACACCATATATTTT. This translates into CASSIPDRDNTIYF.

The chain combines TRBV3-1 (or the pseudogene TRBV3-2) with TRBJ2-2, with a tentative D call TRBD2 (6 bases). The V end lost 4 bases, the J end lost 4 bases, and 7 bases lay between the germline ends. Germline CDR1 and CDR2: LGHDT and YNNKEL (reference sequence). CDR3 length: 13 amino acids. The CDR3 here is CASSRRGTGELFF. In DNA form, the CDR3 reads TGTGCCAGCAGCCGGCGGGGCACCGGGGAGCTGTTTTTT.

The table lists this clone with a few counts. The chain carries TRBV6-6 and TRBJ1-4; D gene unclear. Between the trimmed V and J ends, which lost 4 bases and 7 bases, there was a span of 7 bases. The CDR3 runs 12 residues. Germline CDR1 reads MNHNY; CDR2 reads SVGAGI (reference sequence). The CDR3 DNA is TGTGCCAGCAGTTCTGAGGGTGAAAAACTGTTTTTT. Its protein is CASSSEGEKLFF.